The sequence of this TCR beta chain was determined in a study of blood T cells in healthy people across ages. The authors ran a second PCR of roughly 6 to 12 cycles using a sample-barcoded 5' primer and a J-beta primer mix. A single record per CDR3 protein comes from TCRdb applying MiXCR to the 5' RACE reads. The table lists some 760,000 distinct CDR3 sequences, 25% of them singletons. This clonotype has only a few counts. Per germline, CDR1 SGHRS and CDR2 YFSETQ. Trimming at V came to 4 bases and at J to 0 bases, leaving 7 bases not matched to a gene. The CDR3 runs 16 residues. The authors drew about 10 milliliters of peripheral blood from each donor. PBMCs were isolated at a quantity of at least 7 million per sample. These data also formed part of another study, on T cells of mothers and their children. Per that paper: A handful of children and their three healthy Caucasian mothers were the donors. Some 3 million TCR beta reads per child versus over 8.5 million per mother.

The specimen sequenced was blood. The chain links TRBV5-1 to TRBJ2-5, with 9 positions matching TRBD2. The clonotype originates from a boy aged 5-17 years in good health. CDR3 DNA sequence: TGCGCCAGCAGCGCCGGGGCTAGCGGGGACCAAGAGACCCAGTACTTC. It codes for CASSAGASGDQETQYF.